The clone carrying this TCR beta chain was detected only a few times. Its antigen is undetermined. The germline V gene encodes CDR1 SQVTM and CDR2 ANQGSEA. The CDR3 is 15 residues long. Trimming took 4 bases from V and 1 from J, leaving 17 bases between them. TCRdb reprocessed the reads via MiXCR and lists one record per CDR3 protein. This table has hundreds of thousands of distinct CDR3 sequences, roughly 17% appearing once. This record comes from a study of T cell repertoires in cytomegalovirus infection. At the level of the study: Shared public TCR beta signatures pointed to both CMV infection and a matching HLA type. The study's findings and limits: Cumulative frequency of public TCR beta families picked out carriers of CMV plus the relevant HLA. Dominant in the ex vivo response were TCR beta clonotypes restricted by HLA-C and specific for CMV.

The sequence was obtained from a human donor in good health (CMV status not recorded). Some clones in this sample may be carry-over from other donors' samples. The sequenced sample was PBMCs. The gene calls are TRBV29-1 and TRBJ2-7, with TRBD1 as a possible D gene (6 bases). DNA of the CDR3: TGCAGCGTTGGGCGCAGGACAGCTTCGTCCTACGAGCAGTACTTC. This translates into CSVGRRTASSYEQYF.